This T cell receptor beta chain was observed in a study of blood T cell repertoires in COVID-19. Turning to the study itself: The United States, Italy and Spain provided the acute and convalescent COVID-19 samples.

As for this clone: Additional DNA sequences in this sample encode the identical CDR3.

The repertoire was sequenced with immunoSEQ multiplex PCR; TCRdb's copy has only in-frame clones and lacks some. The data show roughly 250,000 clones, about 87% seen once. The length of the CDR3 is 13 residues. Germline V lookup: CDR1 MNHEY, CDR2 SVGAGI. Trimming took off 5 bases at V and 1 base at J, with 8 bases between the two ends. Sequencing input: peripheral blood. The chain employs TRBV6-5 and TRBJ1-1; D may be TRBD1 (5 bases). The origin of this receptor is a human donor in a cohort sampled during active COVID-19. In nucleotides, the CDR3 is TGTGCCAGCAGTCGTACAGGGAACACTGAAGCTTTCTTT. Translated, it gives CASSRTGNTEAFF.